The entry below gives a single T cell receptor (beta chain) sequence along with its context. Its antigen is currently not known. Per-nucleotide qualities are absent, and no much larger clonotype sits a single base away. The entry originates in a study of T cell responses to AZD1222 COVID-19 vaccine (dated by TCRdb to the early 2020s). A note on the overall study: A total of approximately 240 trial participants underwent TCR sequencing, of whom about 200 had received two doses of AZD1222 and about 26 had received two doses of the MenACWY control vaccine. Trial participants were enrolled by age into 18-55, 56-69 and 70-plus year subgroups, with about 150, 27 and 61 TCR-sequenced participants respectively. Findings and caveats that apply to the study as a whole: Participants were mostly white British and included more females than males, and it was suggested by the authors that clonal diversity may have been underestimated. Nearly half of unique spike-specific TCRs reportedly recognized epitopes outside regions mutated in the B.1.351 and B.1.1.7 variants. The vaccine-associated CD4 TCRs covered the entire spike protein, and the dominant responses fell in regions 160-218 and 743-854. Because no day 14 peak-response samples were available, the repertoires could be characterized only after the peak T cell response. After two AZD1222 doses, spike-specific TCR breadth and depth were significantly higher than at day 0 and than in MenACWY recipients. Conclusions about previously exposed vaccinees are limited, since just 6 or 7 AZD1222 recipients were seropositive for SARS-CoV-2 at baseline. In the small 56-69-year group, the increase in depth fell short of significance, most likely because of low power.

The time point label on this specimen signifies: about 28 days (+/-7) after the second vaccine dose. The meaning of the sample's treatment or condition label: meningococcal conjugate vaccine given as trial control. The vaccinee samples were drawn from two UK trials, COV001 and COV002, one of which was a single-blind randomized controlled phase 2/3 trial testing AZD1222 (ChAdOx1 nCoV-19) in healthy adults. For TCRbeta chain sequencing, PBMC samples from trial participants were taken at day 0 and at day 28 after the second dose. The CDR3 regions of human TCRbeta chains were analyzed by immunosequencing. The paper's processing steps were these. Repertoire TCRs were matched against a reference library of SARS-CoV-2-specific TCRs generated with the MIRA antigen-specificity platform. Breadth was defined as the fraction of unique TCRs that were SARS-CoV-2-associated. Depth was defined as the fraction of total T cells that were SARS-CoV-2-associated. Each spike-specific TCR was assigned to its reactive spike region and to a CD4 or CD8 class using the MIRA data. Log10-transformed breadth and depth values were compared by one-way ANOVA with Sidak's multiple comparisons tests. TCRdb obtained this table from immuneACCESS and retained in-frame rearrangements with V and J assigned. These tables miss some clones; where compared with another copy, unresolved V genes account for less than half of the shortfall, and the remainder is unexplained. The D gene and trimming were derived from the DNA, and the V and J assignments and clone size from that table. In this sample the table shows approximately 190,000 clones, 90% to 95% of which occur a single time. The biggest ten clones account for about 3.5% of the sample.

This receptor was taken from an adult who received the MenACWY meningococcal vaccine as a control. The starting material was peripheral blood, obtained 28 days after the second dose of the MenACWY control vaccine.

The DNA reads as follows: TGTGCCAGCAGCTTGGACACAGATACGCAGTATTTT. This yields the protein CASSLDTDTQYF. Rearrangement joined TRBV5-5 to TRBJ2-3, with an unclear D gene assignment. The CDR3 covers 12 residues, taking in both the cysteine and the phenylalanine. Only the CDR3 region is kept as DNA, spanning 36 bases read in frame from base 1. V and J lose 0 bases and 2 bases, and a span of 1 base separates them. CDR1 and CDR2, looked up from the germline V gene (reference sequence), are SGHKS and YYEKEE.